The 18 T cell receptor beta chains below come from one sample, sequenced in a study of T cells after yellow fever vaccination (dated by TCRdb to between 2019 and 2020). Library prep was done by 5' RACE. TCRdb names Illumina HiSeq 2500 as the instrument used. TCRdb's own reprocessing of the public reads used fastp at Q25 and MiXCR and kept productive beta chains. Rows with a matching CDR3 protein are joined into one entry that keeps the most common DNA and genes. This sample comprises roughly 250,000 distinct CDR3 sequences, 10% to 15% of them detected only once. The ten largest clones add up to 0.4% to 0.55% of the sample. This specimen's treatment or condition label, interpreted: live attenuated yellow fever vaccine strain. This specimen consisted of CD4+ T cells sorted from PBMCs, obtained 45 days after the yellow fever booster vaccination. Receptors originate from a man aged 25 to 40 who received the YFV17D yellow fever vaccine.

To note about this clonotype: A read error may account for a junction end that differs from germline. V and J are TRBV5-6 and TRBJ2-1; 9 bases map to TRBD2. The CDR3 length is 19 residues. CDR1 and CDR2 from the germline V gene are SGHDT and YYEEEE. The CDR3 reads CAISPLAVHGGRAGDEQFF. The CDR3, as DNA: TGTGCCATCAGCCCTCTAGCAGTACATGGCGGGAGGGCCGGGGATGAGCAGTTCTTC.

In its sample, this clonotype was seen a few times. This chain joins TRBV20-1 and TRBJ2-7, with D possibly being TRBD1 (6 bases). The CDR3 contains 11 residues. CDR1 and CDR2 from the germline V gene are DFQATT and SNEGSKA (reference sequence). V lost 5 bases, J lost 6 bases, and 11 bases lay in between. CDR3 protein: CSAYRVGEQYF. Written as DNA, the CDR3 is TGCAGTGCTTACAGGGTTGGCGAGCAGTACTTC.

This clonotype has a count of ten or more. This chain connects TRBV4-2 to TRBJ2-7; 8 nucleotides align to TRBD2. Trimming at V came to 0 bases and at J to 4 bases, leaving 8 bases not matched to a gene. Germline loops: CDR1 LGHNA, CDR2 YNFKEQ. This CDR3 region has 16 residues. The CDR3 loop reads CASSQDLSTSGYEQYF. CDR3 DNA: TGTGCCAGCAGCCAAGACCTCTCCACTAGCGGTTACGAGCAGTACTTC.

The chain employs TRBV12-3 or TRBV12-4 and TRBJ1-2, with TRBD1 matching 7 bases. The CDR3 length is 15 residues. With V trimmed by 5 bases and J by 6 bases, 12 bases remained unmatched. The CDR3 DNA sequence: TGTGCCAGCAGTCCCTATTCACAGGGGAGGGATGGCTACACCTTC. Its protein product is CASSPYSQGRDGYTF.

This clonotype was observed a handful of times. This chain connects TRBV6-2 or TRBV6-3 to TRBJ2-1, with D possibly being TRBD2 (6 bases). The ends were cut back, 6 bases at V and 4 bases at J, with 22 bases in the middle. CDR1 MNHEY and CDR2 SVGEGT come from the germline V gene. This CDR3 region has 17 residues. The CDR3 DNA reads TGTGCCAGCAGACCTAATGTACTAGCTGCCGCTTACAATGAGCAGTTCTTC. Protein sequence: CASRPNVLAAAYNEQFF.

This clonotype was found a few times. The CDR3 coding sequence is TGTGCCAGCAGAAGCGGACTAGCGGACACCGGGGAGCTGTTTTTT. Amino acid sequence: CASRSGLADTGELFF. The chain joins TRBV6-1 to TRBJ2-2; 10 nucleotides line up with TRBD2. The CDR3 consists of 15 residues. The ends lost 6 bases at V and 3 bases at J; junction bases unmatched: 4. In germline, CDR1 is MNHNS, CDR2 SASEGT.

This clonotype was seen a few times. At one end, the junction sequence differs from germline, possibly due to a read error. V gene TRBV6-1 combines with J gene TRBJ2-7; 13 bases align to TRBD2. The CDR3 has 15 amino acids. The germline CDR1 and CDR2 sequences are MNHNS and SASEGT. The CDR3 here is CATGTSGTRTYEQYF. The CDR3 coding sequence is TGCGCAACCGGGACTAGCGGGACAAGAACCTACGAGCAGTACTTC.

The V and J genes are TRBV5-1 and TRBJ2-7; unclear D gene. V was cut by 3 bases and J by 6 bases, with 16 bases left in between. The germline V gene encodes CDR1 SGHRS and CDR2 YFSETQ. The CDR3 is made up of 14 amino acids. CDR3 bases: TGCGCCAGCAGCTCCTACGGCCTCCCCCTCGAGCAGTACTTC. Amino acid sequence: CASSSYGLPLEQYF.

J is TRBJ2-4 and V is TRBV7-2; D perhaps matches TRBD2 (7 bases). The V end was cut by 2 bases, the J end by 5 bases, with 19 bases between. This CDR3 region has 17 residues. Per the germline V gene, CDR1 is SGHTA and CDR2 is FQGNSA. CDR3 in DNA: TGTGCCAGCAGCTTATGGGGGGGCGGCTCTAGCCAAAACATTCAGTACTTC. It codes for CASSLWGGGSSQNIQYF.

V gene TRBV7-2 combines with J gene TRBJ1-2, with 7 positions matching TRBD1. Per the germline V gene, CDR1 is SGHTA and CDR2 is FQGNSA. There are 14 residues in the CDR3. V was pared by 0 bases and J by 5 bases, with 3 bases of the junction left unmatched. Here the CDR3 reads CASSLADRIYGYTF. The CDR3 DNA follows: TGTGCCAGCAGCTTAGCGGACAGGATTTATGGCTACACCTTC.

The V call is TRBV4-1, the J call TRBJ2-1, with a weak D call TRBD2 (6 bases). The V end lost 0 bases, the J end lost 10 bases, and 16 bases lay between the germline ends. Germline V gene lookup returns CDR1 MGHRA and CDR2 YSYEKL. This CDR3 is 15 amino acids long. The CDR3 reads CASSQDQTRDLEQFF. The CDR3 DNA reads as TGCGCCAGCAGCCAAGATCAAACCAGGGACTTGGAGCAGTTCTTC.

This clonotype was recorded at least ten times. The chain joins TRBV7-2 to TRBJ2-6; the match to TRBD2 covers 8 bases. The CDR3 extends over 17 amino acids. Trimming cost V 2 bases and J 4 bases; bases outside gene matches: 7. In germline, CDR1 is SGHTA, CDR2 FQGNSA. The CDR3 is CASSLIGRAVGANVLTF. The CDR3 nucleotides read TGTGCCAGCAGCTTAATCGGGAGGGCTGTGGGGGCCAACGTCCTGACTTTC.

This clonotype occurred many times. The chain joins TRBV5-5 to TRBJ2-5; a possible D gene is TRBD2 (6 bases). Trimming removed 1 base from V and 3 bases from J, with 10 bases in between. There are 14 residues in the CDR3. Germline values: CDR1 SGHKS, CDR2 YYEKEE (reference sequence). The CDR3 region has the DNA TGTGCCAGCAGCTTGTCTAGCGCCAAAGAGACCCAGTACTTC. Translating it yields CASSLSSAKETQYF.

The rearrangement uses TRBV7-2 and TRBJ2-5; D may be TRBD1 (5 bases). The CDR3 is 17 residues long. Germline lookup yields CDR1 SGHTA and CDR2 FQGNSA. The V and J ends lost 4 bases and 4 bases respectively, with 22 bases between them. The CDR3 sequence: CASSSQKGYTVGETQYF. The CDR3 nucleotides are TGTGCCAGCAGCTCCCAAAAGGGGTATACTGTTGGAGAGACCCAGTACTTC. Complete variable domain (other parts from reference TRBV7-2 and TRBJ2-5): GAGVSQSPSNKVTEKGKDVELRCDPISGHTALYWYRQSLGQGLEFLIYFQGNSAPDKSGLPSDRFSAERTGGSVSTLTIQRTQQEDSAVYLCASSSQKGYTVGETQYFGPGTRLLVL.

The rearrangement joins TRBV3-1 to TRBJ2-7, with D hard to call. The CDR3 length is 15 residues. The ends were cut back, 1 base at V and 1 base at J, with 11 bases in the middle. CDR1 is LGHDT and CDR2 is YNNKEL in the germline V gene (reference sequence). The CDR3 region has the DNA TGTGCCAGCAGCCAAGGGCAGCTGACTTCCTACGAGCAGTACTTC. Protein sequence: CASSQGQLTSYEQYF.

This clonotype was counted between two and nine times. J is TRBJ2-5 and V is TRBV23-1, with D tentatively TRBD1 (5 bases). TRBV23-1 is an ORF, with its function uncertain. CDR3 length: 13 amino acids. With 4 bases removed from V and 9 bases from J, the gap between germline ends came to 15 bases. Here the CDR3 reads CASSLHRQVAQYF. CDR3 bases: TGCGCCAGCAGTCTTCACAGGCAAGTGGCCCAGTACTTC.

Of note for this clonotype: At one end, the junction sequence differs from germline, possibly due to a read error. This rearrangement joins TRBV7-6 to TRBJ1-5, with D possibly matching TRBD1 (6 bases). This CDR3 spans 16 amino acids. Per the germline V gene, CDR1 is SGHVS and CDR2 is FNYEAQ. The CDR3 sequence is CASILGTTGTSQPQHF. The CDR3 nucleotides are TGTGCCAGCATCTTAGGTACCACAGGGACGAGTCAGCCCCAGCATTTT.

The V and J genes are TRBV28 and TRBJ1-4; 8 bases agree with TRBD1. The germline CDR1 and CDR2 sequences are MDHEN and SYDVKM. The CDR3 extends over 14 amino acids. Trimming at V came to 6 bases and at J to 9 bases, leaving 9 bases not matched to a gene. The CDR3 nucleotides read TGTGCCAGCAGCAGGGGGCTAAAGGAACAAAAACTGTTTTTT. The encoded protein is CASSRGLKEQKLFF.